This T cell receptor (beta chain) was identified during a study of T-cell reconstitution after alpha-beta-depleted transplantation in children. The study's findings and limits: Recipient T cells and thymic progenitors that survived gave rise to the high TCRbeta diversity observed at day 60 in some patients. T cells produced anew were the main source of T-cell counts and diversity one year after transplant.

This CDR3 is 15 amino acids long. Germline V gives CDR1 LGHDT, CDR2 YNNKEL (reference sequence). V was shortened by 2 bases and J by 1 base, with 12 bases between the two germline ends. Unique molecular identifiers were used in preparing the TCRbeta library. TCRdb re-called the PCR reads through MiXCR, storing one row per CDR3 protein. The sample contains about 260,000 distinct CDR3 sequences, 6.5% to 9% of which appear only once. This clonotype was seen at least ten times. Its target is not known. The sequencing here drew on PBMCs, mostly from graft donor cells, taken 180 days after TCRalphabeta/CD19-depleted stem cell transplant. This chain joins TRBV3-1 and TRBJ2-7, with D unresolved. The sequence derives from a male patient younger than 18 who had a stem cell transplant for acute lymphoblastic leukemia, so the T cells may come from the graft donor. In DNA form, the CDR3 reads TGTGCCAGCAGCCAAAGGCGACATCTATCCTACGAGCAGTACTTC. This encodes CASSQRRHLSYEQYF.